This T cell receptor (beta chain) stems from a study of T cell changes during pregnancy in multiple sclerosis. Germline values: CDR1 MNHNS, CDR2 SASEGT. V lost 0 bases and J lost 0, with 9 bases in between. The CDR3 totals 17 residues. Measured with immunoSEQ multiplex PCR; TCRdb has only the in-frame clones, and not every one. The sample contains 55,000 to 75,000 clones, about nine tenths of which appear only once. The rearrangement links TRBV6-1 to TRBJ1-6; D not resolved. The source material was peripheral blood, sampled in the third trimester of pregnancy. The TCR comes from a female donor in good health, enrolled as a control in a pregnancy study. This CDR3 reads CASSEARLPSYNSPLHF. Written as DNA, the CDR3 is TGTGCCAGCAGTGAAGCGCGTCTGCCCTCCTATAATTCACCCCTCCACTTT.